This T cell receptor beta chain was observed in a study of cytomegalovirus exposure and HLA in healthy donors. Study-level findings and limits: Common viral pathogens were later found to be apparently linked to several of the most significant clusters.

The CDR3 length is 16 residues. V was cut by 0 bases and J by 3 bases, with 12 bases left in between. Germline CDR1 SGDLS, CDR2 YYNGEE. Note on this clone: Its antigen is still unknown.

60 Vbeta and 13 Jbeta primers were used in PCR. TCRdb's table, derived via immunoSEQ multiplex PCR, lists solely in-frame clones and lacks some. The sample includes about 110,000 clones, approximately 82% seen only once; the top ten take roughly 12%. Sequences were obtained from PBMCs. The chain carries TRBV9 and TRBJ2-2; TRBD2 might be the D (7 bases). The TCR comes from a man in his thirties or forties in good health and CMV-seropositive. CDR3 residues: CASSVEAGAYTGELFF. As DNA, the CDR3 is TGTGCCAGCAGCGTAGAGGCGGGGGCCTACACCGGGGAGCTGTTTTTT.